The TCR beta chain described here comes from a study of blood T cell repertoires in COVID-19. Study details: Italy, Spain and the United States were the sources of the convalescent and acute COVID-19 samples.

As handled by the study authors: Nucleated cell number was recorded as an estimate derived from reference gene primer amplification. Repertoires were generated with immunoSEQ multiplex PCR, while TCRdb's copy carries only in-frame clones and drops some. That table supplies the V and J calls and clone size; D and trimming were determined from the DNA. Among around 60,000 clones, 72% were seen once, and the ten largest hold approximately 4.8%. CDR1 and CDR2 (germline): SGHKS, YYEKEE (reference sequence). The length of the CDR3 is 13 residues. V was trimmed by 5 bases and J by 1 base, leaving 9 bases between them.

The sequence was obtained from a woman between 70 and 85 years old with COVID-19, enrolled during active disease. Sequencing used peripheral blood. The rearrangement joins TRBV5-5 to TRBJ2-5; D is uncertain. CDR3 coding DNA: TGTGCCAGCAGAAGAGCTTTCCAAGAGACCCAGTACTTC. This codes for CASRRAFQETQYF.